A single sample gave rise to the 10 T cell receptor beta chains below, sequenced in a study of CD8+ T cells in alopecia areata. As the sequencing template, cDNA was produced by extracting RNA and reverse transcribing it. Only in-frame clones appear in the TCRdb table, and some are missing; sequencing was by immunoSEQ multiplex PCR. The sample yields 150,000 or so clones, about 46% seen once. This material consisted of CD8+ T cells sorted from blood, taken at week 0. The receptors were gathered from a human donor with alopecia areata.

This clone was recorded a few times. The chain couples TRBV14 to TRBJ2-5; D is unresolved. From germline, CDR1 is SGHDN and CDR2 FVKESK. The CDR3 covers 11 residues. Between the trimmed V and J ends, which lost 5 bases and 2 bases, there was a span of 3 bases. DNA of the CDR3: TGTGCCAGCAGCAATCAAGAGACCCAGTACTTC. The encoded protein is CASSNQETQYF.

This clone was picked up one time. The chain has TRBV9 and TRBJ2-1; perhaps TRBD1 as D (5 bases). Per the germline V gene, CDR1 is SGDLS and CDR2 is YYNGEE. The CDR3 runs to 15 residues. The V end was cut by 0 bases, the J end by 3 bases, with 10 bases between. In DNA form, the CDR3 reads TGTGCCAGCAGCGTAGGTGGGGCTGGCTACAATGAGCAGTTCTTC. Translating gives CASSVGGAGYNEQFF.

This clone was counted between two and nine times. An end of the junction does not agree with germline; a read error may underlie this. In DNA form, the CDR3 reads TGTGCCAGCAGTGAAGGGGGGCGGCACAGTCTCTTC. This codes for CASSEGGRHSLF. The chain has TRBV2 and TRBJ2-1; possibly TRBD1 for D (6 bases). The CDR3 sequence is 12 residues long. Germline V lookup: CDR1 SNHLY, CDR2 FYNNEI.

With regard to this clone: Different DNA sequences within this sample yield the same CDR3. The genes are TRBV7-8 and TRBJ2-5; 10 bases line up with TRBD1. Germline assignment: CDR1 SGHVS and CDR2 FQNEAQ. There are 13 residues in the CDR3. The ends lost 3 bases at V and 5 bases at J; junction bases unmatched: 0. CDR3 coding DNA: TGTGCCAGCAGCTTGGACAGGGGGGAGACCCAGTACTTC. Translation gives CASSLDRGETQYF.

The genes are TRBV6-6 and TRBJ2-7; no firm D call. CDR3 length: 15 residues. The germline V and J ends were trimmed by 0 bases and 3 bases, with 12 bases remaining between them. Germline-derived CDR1 and CDR2 are MNHNY and SVGAGI (reference sequence). This chain's CDR3 is CASSYSPGISYEQYF. The CDR3 coding sequence is TGTGCCAGCAGTTACTCCCCAGGAATAAGCTACGAGCAGTACTTC.

The V gene is TRBV6-5, the J gene TRBJ2-7; TRBD1 matches 9 bases. The CDR3 extends over 16 amino acids. Germline trimming cut 4 bases from V and 2 bases from J; bases unmatched to any gene: 9. Germline CDR1 is MNHEY and CDR2 is SVGAGI. The CDR3: CASSSPRRTGAYEQYF. In DNA, the CDR3 is TGTGCCAGCAGTTCCCCTCGGAGGACAGGGGCCTACGAGCAGTACTTC.

The CDR3 is CASSLLVTGELFF. The DNA of the CDR3 is TGTGCCAGCAGCTTGTTGGTCACCGGGGAGCTGTTTTTT. This chain joins TRBV5-4 and TRBJ2-2; D is ambiguous. V lost 1 base to trimming and J lost 4 bases, with 5 bases between them. Germline CDR1 reads SGHNT; CDR2 reads YYREEE (reference sequence). This CDR3 spans 13 amino acids.

This clone has just a few counts. The V gene is TRBV4-3, the J gene TRBJ2-1; maybe TRBD2 (5 bases). Germline CDR1 is LGHNA and CDR2 is YSLEER. The CDR3 length is 15 residues. V lost 2 bases to trimming and J lost 5 bases, with 13 bases between them. DNA for the CDR3: TGCGCCAGCAGCCAAATCCTCCACGGGAACAATGAGCAGTTCTTC. The encoded protein is CASSQILHGNNEQFF.

This clone was counted at least ten times. The chain couples TRBV11-2 to TRBJ2-3; no clear D gene. V gave up 6 bases and J gave up 3 bases, with 7 bases separating them. CDR3 length equals 12 residues. Germline-derived CDR1 and CDR2 are SGHAT and FQNNGV. CDR3 in DNA: TGTGCCAGCAGTTACGTAACAGATACGCAGTATTTT. Translated: CASSYVTDTQYF.

The V and J genes are TRBV29-1 and TRBJ2-1; D gene ambiguous. The CDR3 contains 10 residues. V was cut by 7 bases and J by 8 bases, with 9 bases left in between. Germline values: CDR1 SQVTM, CDR2 ANQGSEA. CDR3 bases: TGCAGCGCCGCTGGCCATGAGCAGTTCTTC. Its translation is CSAAGHEQFF.